Below, 10 T cell receptor beta chains from the same sample are listed, as sequenced in a study of T cell clonotyping in hematopoietic cell transplantation (dated by TCRdb to 2020 to 2023). Libraries were constructed by the immunoSEQ multiplex PCR assay. Not all clones reach the TCRdb copy of this immuneACCESS table, which keeps in-frame sequences only. Checked studies attribute under half of the gap to unresolved V genes and leave the rest unexplained. This sample has over a thousand clones in its table, and about 79% of those were observed once. 5.1% of the sample is taken by the ten largest. Read against the paper, the sample's time point label means: 30 days after allo-HCT. The source was PBMCs, collected 30 days after allogeneic stem cell transplant. The receptors were gathered from a male patient between 25 and 39 years old who had an allogeneic stem cell transplant, so T cells may come from the graft donor. Some clones in this sample may be carry-over from other donors' samples.

V and J are TRBV5-6 and TRBJ1-5; D gene ambiguous. The CDR3 spans 15 residues. Germline V lookup: CDR1 SGHDT, CDR2 YYEEEE. Between the trimmed V and J ends, which lost 3 bases and 0 bases, there was a span of 10 bases. CDR3 region: CASSYQADSNQPQHF. DNA of the CDR3: TGTGCCAGCAGCTATCAGGCAGATAGCAATCAGCCCCAGCATTTT.

V is TRBV19 and J is TRBJ1-2; TRBD1 is a possible D gene (5 bases). Deletions cut 5 bases from V and 2 bases from J, with 18 bases between. CDR1 is LNHDA and CDR2 is SQIVND in the germline V gene (reference sequence). This CDR3 is 16 amino acids long. This chain's CDR3 is CASSGGARTMNYGYTF. The DNA of the CDR3 is TGTGCCAGTAGTGGAGGGGCCCGGACTATGAACTATGGCTACACCTTC. The variable domain in full, with the rest retrieved from reference TRBV19 and TRBJ1-2, is DGGITQSPKYLFRKEGQNVTLSCEQNLNHDAMYWYRQDPGQGLRLIYYSQIVNDFQKGDIAEGYSVSREKKESFPLTVTSAQKNPTAFYLCASSGGARTMNYGYTFGSGTRLTVV.

This rearrangement joins TRBV28 to TRBJ1-2, with 8 bases lining up with TRBD1. Germline V gene lookup returns CDR1 MDHEN and CDR2 SYDVKM. The CDR3 length is 14 residues. With 7 bases clipped from V and 0 bases from J, the junction kept 4 bases outside the gene matches. Here the CDR3 reads CASKLTGANYGYTF. CDR3 DNA: TGTGCCAGCAAGTTGACAGGGGCTAACTATGGCTACACCTTC.

The rearrangement links TRBV7-2 to TRBJ1-1; a weak D match, TRBD1 (5 bases). Per the germline V gene, CDR1 is SGHTA and CDR2 is FQGNSA. The length of the CDR3 is 13 residues. Trimming left V 6 bases short and J 7 bases short, with 15 bases between. CDR3 in DNA: TGTGCCAGCAGTATGAACGGGGGTTTTGAAGCTTTCTTT. It specifies CASSMNGGFEAFF.

This clone has a handful of counts. J is TRBJ2-3 and V is TRBV25-1, with D unresolved. V was clipped by 7 bases and J by 5 bases, with 7 bases between them. In germline, CDR1 is MGHDK, CDR2 SYGVNS. The length of the CDR3 is 11 residues. The DNA of the CDR3 is TGTGCCAGCACCTGGGGAGATACGCAGTATTTT. Translating gives CASTWGDTQYF. Filled out from reference TRBV25-1 and TRBJ2-3, the complete variable domain reads EADIYQTPRYLVIGTGKKITLECSQTMGHDKMYWYQQDPGMELHLIHYSYGVNSTEKGDLSSESTVSRIRTEHFPLTLESARPSHTSQYLCASTWGDTQYFGPGTRLTVL.

The rearrangement links TRBV19 to TRBJ1-4; tentatively, D is TRBD1 (5 bases). The CDR3 consists of 13 residues. With 8 bases removed from V and 11 bases from J, the gap between germline ends came to 18 bases. The V gene's germline CDR1 is LNHDA and CDR2 SQIVND (reference sequence). The CDR3 loop reads CASSYGGLGKLFF. Here the CDR3 DNA reads TGTGCCAGTTCATATGGGGGTTTGGGGAAACTGTTTTTT. Looking up the rest from reference TRBV19 and TRBJ1-4 gives the full variable domain: DGGITQSPKYLFRKEGQNVTLSCEQNLNHDAMYWYRQDPGQGLRLIYYSQIVNDFQKGDIAEGYSVSREKKESFPLTVTSAQKNPTAFYLCASSYGGLGKLFFGSGTQLSVL.

This clone was seen only a few times. V is TRBV5-1 and J is TRBJ1-2; the D gene is possibly TRBD1 (6 bases). This CDR3 is built from 12 residues. Trimming left V 3 bases short and J 8 bases short, with 11 bases between. Germline V gene sequence: CDR1 SGHRS, CDR2 YFSETQ. As DNA, the CDR3 is TGCGCCAGCAGCTATGGACAGAACGGCTACACCTTC. Translation gives CASSYGQNGYTF. Variable domain in full (rest from reference TRBV5-1 and TRBJ1-2): KAGVTQTPRYLIKTRGQQVTLSCSPISGHRSVSWYQQTPGQGLQFLFEYFSETQRNKGNFPGRFSGRQFSNSRSEMNVSTLELGDSALYLCASSYGQNGYTFGSGTRLTVV.

This chain joins TRBV25-1 and TRBJ2-2; D ambiguous. Trimming took 6 bases from V and 6 from J, leaving 17 bases between them. The CDR3 is made up of 15 amino acids. Germline-derived CDR1 and CDR2 are MGHDK and SYGVNS. Here the CDR3 reads CASRKEGKEAGELFF. The DNA of the CDR3 is TGTGCCAGCAGAAAGGAAGGGAAAGAGGCCGGGGAGCTGTTTTTT. Drawing the rest from reference TRBV25-1 and TRBJ2-2, the complete variable domain is EADIYQTPRYLVIGTGKKITLECSQTMGHDKMYWYQQDPGMELHLIHYSYGVNSTEKGDLSSESTVSRIRTEHFPLTLESARPSHTSQYLCASRKEGKEAGELFFGEGSRLTVL.

The chain has TRBV25-1 and TRBJ2-1, with D maybe TRBD1 (5 bases). The germline V gene encodes CDR1 MGHDK and CDR2 SYGVNS. V lost 5 bases to trimming and J lost 8 bases, with 7 bases between them. The CDR3 spans 11 residues. CDR3 loop: CASSQGDEQFF. The CDR3 nucleotides read TGTGCCAGCAGTCAAGGGGATGAGCAGTTCTTC.

This rearrangement joins TRBV28 to TRBJ2-5; D not certain. This CDR3 comprises 13 residues. The ends were cut back, 4 bases at V and 1 base at J, with 7 bases in the middle. Germline loops: CDR1 MDHEN, CDR2 SYDVKM. The CDR3 sequence is CASSSPAQETQYF. The CDR3 DNA follows: TGTGCCAGCAGTTCGCCCGCCCAAGAGACCCAGTACTTC.